These 5 T cell receptor beta chains share one sample of origin, sequenced in a study of blood T cell repertoires in COVID-19. Some clones are missing from TCRdb's copy, which holds only in-frame ones; the method was immunoSEQ multiplex PCR. This table has approximately 68,000 clones, 65% to 80% appearing once. Sample: peripheral blood. These TCRs come from a woman between 45 and 65 years old with acute or convalescent COVID-19.

On this clone itself: The identical CDR3 is also encoded by other nucleotide sequences in the sample. The V gene is TRBV7-9, the J gene TRBJ2-7, with 8 bases aligning to TRBD1. J lost 2 bases, V lost 5 bases, and 5 bases had no gene match. The germline V gene has CDR1 SEHNR and CDR2 FQNEAQ (reference sequence). There are 14 residues in the CDR3. Here the CDR3 DNA reads TGTGCCAGCAGCCTAGGGACAGGACCCTACGAGCAGTACTTC. Amino acid sequence: CASSLGTGPYEQYF.

The rearrangement links TRBV28 to TRBJ2-6; 7 nucleotides agree with TRBD1. Germline V gene lookup returns CDR1 MDHEN and CDR2 SYDVKM. The CDR3 extends over 17 amino acids. With 6 bases clipped from V and 0 bases from J, the junction kept 8 bases outside the gene matches. This CDR3 reads CASSFGDSYSGANVLTF. The CDR3 DNA reads TGTGCCAGCAGCTTCGGGGACAGTTACTCTGGGGCCAACGTCCTGACTTTC.

This clone was detected only once. The genes are TRBV27 and TRBJ1-6; 7 bases line up with TRBD1. V lost 3 bases and J lost 13; bases outside the gene matches: 12. The CDR3 contains 15 residues. Germline assignment: CDR1 MNHEY and CDR2 SMNVEV (reference sequence). CDR3 DNA: TGTGCCAGCAGTTTTTCGGGGGCAGGGGGTTCCCCCCTCCACTTT. It encodes CASSFSGAGGSPLHF.

This chain uses TRBV4-2 with TRBJ2-1, with D tentatively TRBD2 (6 bases). Germline-derived CDR1 and CDR2 are LGHNA and YNFKEQ. The CDR3 totals 16 residues. Trimming removed 1 base at V and 4 bases at J, with 14 bases between. The CDR3 DNA reads TGTGCCAGCAGCCAAGTGGGAGCGGGCACATACAATGAGCAGTTCTTC. Translated, it gives CASSQVGAGTYNEQFF.

This chain joins TRBV7-2 and TRBJ2-1, with 8 bases fitting TRBD2. V lost 6 bases, J lost 0 bases, and 4 bases stayed unmatched. The CDR3 runs to 15 residues. Germline V CDR1 and CDR2: SGHTA, FQGNSA. CDR3 region: CASRFSGDSYNEQFF. The CDR3 nucleotides are TGTGCCAGCAGATTTAGCGGGGACTCCTACAATGAGCAGTTCTTC.